Shown below are 5 T cell receptor beta chains from a single sample sequenced in a study of response to subunit inactivated influenza vaccine. TCRdb recomputed calls from the RT-PCR reads with MiXCR, one row per CDR3 protein. The top ten clones hold 9.5% to 15% of a sample with over 400,000 distinct CDR3 sequences, approximately 9.9% of them seen once. The sequencing used PBMCs from blood, collected more than 35 days after vaccination. These receptors all come from a man between 50 and 59 years old who received an inactivated influenza vaccine.

This clonotype was seen many times. The V gene is TRBV10-3, the J gene TRBJ2-1; D ambiguous. V shed 2 bases and J shed 2 bases, with 4 bases lying between them. The germline V gene has CDR1 ENHRY and CDR2 SYGVKD. The length of the CDR3 is 13 residues. The CDR3 nucleotides read TGTGCCATCAGTGAGCAGGCCTACAATGAGCAGTTCTTC. Protein: CAISEQAYNEQFF.

A few counts support this clonotype. The rearrangement joins TRBV7-2 to TRBJ2-7; 7 bases fit TRBD1. This CDR3 spans 15 amino acids. CDR1 is SGHTA, CDR2 FQGNSA, per germline. Trimming removed 5 bases from V and 0 bases from J; junction bases left unmatched: 7. The CDR3 sequence: CASSPATGTSYEQYF. The CDR3 DNA reads as TGTGCCAGCAGCCCAGCGACAGGGACCTCCTACGAGCAGTACTTC. The variable domain in full, with the rest retrieved from reference TRBV7-2 and TRBJ2-7, is GAGVSQSPSNKVTEKGKDVELRCDPISGHTALYWYRQSLGQGLEFLIYFQGNSAPDKSGLPSDRFSAERTGGSVSTLTIQRTQQEDSAVYLCASSPATGTSYEQYFGPGTRLTVT.

The chain employs TRBV6-1 and TRBJ2-5, with a possible D match to TRBD1 (6 bases). Germline CDR1 and CDR2: MNHNS and SASEGT. Trimming took off 7 bases at V and 9 bases at J, with 18 bases between the two ends. The CDR3 is made up of 13 amino acids. The CDR3 sequence: CASKGRQVAPQYF. The CDR3 coding sequence is TGTGCCAGCAAAGGGAGACAGGTCGCCCCCCAGTACTTC.

The V call is TRBV7-9, the J call TRBJ2-7; 7 bases are shared with TRBD1. V lost 3 bases, J lost 1 base, and 3 bases stayed unmatched. The CDR3 length is 14 residues. Germline CDR1 reads SEHNR; CDR2 reads FQNEAQ (reference sequence). The CDR3 loop reads CASSFTGVSYEQYF. DNA of the CDR3: TGTGCCAGCAGCTTCACAGGGGTATCCTACGAGCAGTACTTC.

The genes are TRBV4-3 and TRBJ2-1; maybe TRBD2 (5 bases). Deletions cut 5 bases from V and 12 bases from J, with 20 bases between. The germline CDR1 and CDR2 sequences are LGHNA and YSLEER. This CDR3 comprises 14 residues. The CDR3 protein is CASSKASGKFVQFF. As DNA, the CDR3 is TGCGCCAGCAGCAAAGCCTCGGGGAAGTTTGTGCAGTTCTTC.